These T cell receptor beta chains were read from a single sample in a study of shared clonotypes between healthy human individuals. TCRdb keeps only in-frame clones here, not all; method: immunoSEQ multiplex PCR. In the table there are about 2.2 million clones, 85% to 95% of which are singletons. Sequencing used naive CD8+ T cells from PBMCs. These receptors were obtained from a man aged 18-30 years in good health. Some clones in this sample may be carry-over from other donors' samples. Each CDR3 is given with its conserved first and last residue. A D gene is named only where the DNA matches it firmly. Where a row states a size, it is once, few, many or the class of an expanded clone; other rows omit it.

D	V	size	J	CDR3	DNA
NA	TRBV11-2	NA	TRBJ2-7	CASTSGGRGHEQYF	TGTGCCAGCACTTCTGGGGGCAGGGGTCACGAGCAGTACTTC
TRBD1	TRBV19	once	TRBJ1-5	CASSKTGGYQPQHF	TGTGCCAGTAGTAAGACAGGGGGTTATCAGCCCCAGCATTTT
TRBD2	TRBV29-1	NA	TRBJ2-1	CSVAGTTRYNEQFF	TGCAGCGTGGCGGGGACTACACGATACAATGAGCAGTTCTTC
TRBD2	TRBV7-2	NA	TRBJ2-7	CASSFSGRKYEQYF	TGTGCCAGCAGCTTTAGCGGGAGAAAATACGAGCAGTACTTC
TRBD2	TRBV2	NA	TRBJ2-7	CASSEVGGAYEQYF	TGTGCCAGCAGTGAAGTGGGGGGGGCCTACGAGCAGTACTTC
NA	TRBV6-1	once	TRBJ1-5	CARKRPIPNQPQHF	TGTGCCAGGAAGAGGCCCATCCCCAATCAGCCCCAGCATTTT
TRBD2	TRBV25-1	NA	TRBJ2-2	CASAPGREGQSAGELFF	TGTGCCAGCGCCCCGGGGCGGGAGGGCCAAAGCGCCGGGGAGCTGTTTTTT
NA	TRBV28	NA	TRBJ2-7	CASSFMDSAYEQYF	TGTGCCAGCAGTTTCATGGACAGCGCCTACGAGCAGTACTTC
NA	TRBV10-3	NA	TRBJ2-7	CAISDPGTDEQYF	TGTGCCATCAGTGACCCGGGGACGGATGAGCAGTACTTC
TRBD1	TRBV19	NA	TRBJ1-1	CASSIITGGTEAFF	TGTGCCAGTAGTATTATCACAGGGGGAACTGAAGCTTTCTTT
NA	TRBV14	NA	TRBJ1-2	CASSYRIPNYGYTF	TGTGCCAGCAGTTATCGCATCCCTAACTATGGCTACACCTTC
NA	TRBV28	NA	TRBJ1-2	CASSLSEGSGRDTF	TGTGCCAGCAGTTTATCGGAGGGGTCCGGCCGGGACACCTTC
NA	TRBV9	few	TRBJ1-1	CASSPGNTEAFF	TGTGCCAGCAGCCCGGGGAACACTGAAGCTTTCTTT
NA	TRBV5-1	once	TRBJ2-7	CASSLEAGGIDEQYF	TGCGCCAGCAGCTTGGAAGCAGGGGGGATTGACGAGCAGTACTTC
NA	TRBV2	NA	TRBJ2-7	CASSERGNEQYF	TGTGCCAGCAGTGAGCGAGGGAACGAGCAGTACTTC
TRBD2	TRBV7-3	NA	TRBJ2-1	CASSQGLAWSDEQFF	TGTGCCAGCAGCCAGGGACTAGCGTGGAGCGATGAGCAGTTCTTC
NA	TRBV7-6	NA	TRBJ2-1	CASSLADTYNEQFF	TGTGCCAGCAGCCTAGCTGACACCTACAATGAGCAGTTCTTC
TRBD2	TRBV27	NA	TRBJ2-3	CAATSGFTDTQYF	TGTGCGGCGACTAGCGGGTTTACAGATACGCAGTATTTT
NA	TRBV4-3	NA	TRBJ1-3	CASSPGAFGNTIYF	TGCGCCAGCAGCCCCGGGGCCTTCGGAAACACCATATATTTT
TRBD2	TRBV6-1	NA	TRBJ2-5	CASSDLAGEETQYF	TGTGCCAGCAGTGACCTAGCGGGAGAAGAGACCCAGTACTTC
TRBD1	TRBV27	once	TRBJ1-2	CASKTGTGGLSYTF	TGTGCCAGCAAAACCGGGACAGGGGGTCTTAGCTACACCTTC
NA	TRBV27	NA	TRBJ2-1	CASHRDGTYNEQFF	TGTGCCAGCCACAGGGATGGCACCTACAATGAGCAGTTCTTC
TRBD2	TRBV5-4	once	TRBJ2-3	CASSFTSGRMTDTQYF	TGTGCCAGCAGCTTTACTAGCGGGAGGATGACAGATACGCAGTATTTT
NA	TRBV9	NA	TRBJ2-5	CASSPQGEETQYF	TGTGCCAGCAGCCCCCAAGGGGAAGAGACCCAGTACTTC
TRBD1	TRBV7-2	NA	TRBJ2-1	CASSSPDREFF	TGTGCCAGCAGCTCCCCCGACAGGGAGTTCTTC
TRBD1	TRBV27	NA	TRBJ2-7	CASSFIVGQGLYEQYF	TGTGCCAGCAGTTTTATCGTGGGACAGGGACTCTACGAGCAGTACTTC
NA	TRBV6-5	NA	TRBJ2-7	CASSGPTYEQYF	TGTGCCAGCAGTGGGCCAACCTACGAGCAGTACTTC
NA	TRBV19	NA	TRBJ1-2	CASRLGPYGYTF	TGTGCCAGTAGATTAGGTCCGTATGGCTACACCTTC
NA	TRBV19	once	TRBJ2-7	CASSMQGEQYF	TGTGCCAGTAGTATGCAGGGCGAGCAGTACTTC
TRBD2	TRBV14	NA	TRBJ2-5	CASSQVSLAGLWGETQYF	TGTGCCAGCAGCCAAGTGTCCCTAGCGGGTCTCTGGGGGGAGACCCAGTACTTC
NA	TRBV2	NA	TRBJ2-5	CALRGSAYQETQYF	TGTGCCCTCAGAGGATCCGCGTACCAAGAGACCCAGTACTTC
NA	TRBV7-2	NA	TRBJ1-5	CASSQLWGSNQPQHF	TGTGCCAGCAGCCAATTGTGGGGAAGCAATCAGCCCCAGCATTTT
NA	TRBV6-5	NA	TRBJ2-7	CASSPRNHQGYEQYF	TGTGCCAGCAGTCCCCGGAACCACCAAGGCTACGAGCAGTACTTC
NA	TRBV28	once	TRBJ2-1	CASSLREWGRLANEQFF	TGTGCCAGCAGTCTCCGGGAGTGGGGTAGGCTCGCTAATGAGCAGTTCTTC
TRBD1	TRBV6-1	NA	TRBJ1-2	CASSEAMDRTHGYTF	TGTGCCAGCAGTGAAGCGATGGACAGGACGCATGGCTACACCTTC
NA	TRBV29-1	NA	TRBJ2-1	CSVEGDSETYNEQFF	TGCAGCGTGGAGGGGGACAGTGAAACCTACAATGAGCAGTTCTTC
NA	TRBV7-9	NA	TRBJ2-1	CASSFHYNEQFF	TGTGCCAGCAGCTTCCACTACAATGAGCAGTTCTTC
TRBD2	TRBV7-3	NA	TRBJ2-3	CASSSGTSGLDTQYF	TGTGCCAGCAGCTCTGGGACTAGCGGACTGGATACGCAGTATTTT
NA	TRBV7-9	once	TRBJ2-7	CASSLSWDEQYF	TGTGCCAGCAGCTTATCGTGGGACGAGCAGTACTTC
NA	TRBV7-6	NA	TRBJ2-2	CASSSPRDTADGELFF	TGTGCCAGCAGCTCGCCCCGGGACACGGCCGACGGGGAGCTGTTTTTT
NA	TRBV4-2	NA	TRBJ1-3	CASSQDSPGLGTIYF	TGTGCCAGCAGCCAAGATTCACCCGGGTTGGGCACCATATATTTT
TRBD2	TRBV7-8	NA	TRBJ2-7	CASSLMTSAREQYF	TGTGCCAGCAGCTTAATGACTAGCGCCAGAGAGCAGTACTTC
NA	TRBV9	NA	TRBJ2-3	CASSVLSKDTQYF	TGTGCCAGCAGCGTCTTGAGCAAAGATACGCAGTATTTT
NA	TRBV28	NA	TRBJ2-5	CASRARGGETQYF	TGTGCCAGCAGGGCCCGAGGGGGAGAGACCCAGTACTTC
NA	TRBV19	NA	TRBJ1-4	CASSGINLFF	TGTGCCAGTAGCGGTATAAACCTGTTTTTT
NA	TRBV7-6	NA	TRBJ1-4	CASSSTTGYFNEKLFF	TGTGCCAGCAGCTCTACTACAGGATACTTCAATGAAAAACTGTTTTTT
NA	TRBV5-1	NA	TRBJ2-7	CASSLGVGDYEQYF	TGCGCCAGCAGCTTGGGGGTAGGGGACTACGAGCAGTACTTC
NA	TRBV9	NA	TRBJ2-5	CASSVEGGTETQYF	TGTGCCAGCAGCGTAGAAGGCGGGACAGAGACCCAGTACTTC
NA	TRBV4-1	NA	TRBJ1-5	CASSQGLPFNQPQHF	TGCGCCAGCAGCCAAGGTCTTCCGTTTAATCAGCCCCAGCATTTT
NA	TRBV14	NA	TRBJ2-5	CASSQDRGAFPPRRETQYF	TGTGCCAGCAGCCAAGATCGTGGGGCGTTCCCCCCGAGAAGGGAGACCCAGTACTTC
NA	TRBV7-9	NA	TRBJ2-7	CASSSISGSSENYEQYF	TGTGCCAGCAGTTCCATTTCGGGCAGTTCGGAAAACTACGAGCAGTACTTC